The rows below give T cell receptor beta chains drawn from one sample of a study of OX40 agonist ivuxolimab in advanced cancers. Assay used: immunoSEQ multiplex PCR; TCRdb lists only in-frame clones, some missing. Of more than 40,000 clones listed, 70% to 80% are singletons. Sequencing used CD4+ or CD8+ T cells sorted from blood, obtained in a trial of the OX40 agonist ivuxolimab. All receptors derive from an adult with an advanced solid tumor such as melanoma, head and neck, liver or kidney cancer. Each CDR3 is given without its conserved first and last residue.

V: TRBV18; J: TRBJ2-1; CDR3: ASSRTGSYNEQF
V: TRBV2; J: TRBJ1-5; CDR3: ASSPDSNQPQH
V: TRBV7-9; J: TRBJ2-2; CDR3: ASSRGRVRLPNTGELF
V: TRBV5-6; J: TRBJ1-3; CDR3: ASSLGQAGNTIY
V: TRBV7-6; J: TRBJ2-1; CDR3: ASSTGLLAGVGNEQF
V: TRBV7-9; J: TRBJ2-1; CDR3: ASKTGVSGRLSPGGEQF
V: TRBV7-6; J: TRBJ1-4; CDR3: ASSLGGGMNEKLF
V: TRBV27; J: TRBJ2-1; CDR3: ASSLRGLAGGYYEQF
V: TRBV20-1; J: TRBJ2-1; CDR3: SGGGYNEQF
V: TRBV15; J: TRBJ2-3; CDR3: ATSSSPLSTDTQY
V: TRBV19; J: TRBJ1-5; CDR3: ASSKQRGQPQH
V: TRBV30; J: TRBJ2-5; CDR3: AWKGRETQY
V: TRBV2; J: TRBJ1-1; CDR3: ASSDPGVNTEAF
V: TRBV27; J: TRBJ1-5; CDR3: ASSLRAYSNQPQH
V: TRBV7-2; J: TRBJ1-4; CDR3: ASSLAGAYEKLF
V: TRBV19; J: TRBJ1-2; CDR3: ASSQAGQGFFETGYT
V: TRBV28; J: TRBJ1-2; CDR3: ASSTTPNYGYT
V: TRBV4-2; J: TRBJ2-3; CDR3: ASSPWGSDTQY
V: TRBV19; J: TRBJ2-2; CDR3: ASSQLAVNTGELF
V: TRBV5-1; J: TRBJ2-7; CDR3: ASSFGQGREEQY
V: TRBV5-1; J: TRBJ2-7; CDR3: ASSLGLEGEQY
V: TRBV6-6; J: TRBJ2-7; CDR3: ASSYQGGYYEQY
V: TRBV19; J: TRBJ1-1; CDR3: ASSIAGVSTEAF
V: TRBV6-5; J: TRBJ2-2; CDR3: ASSYPGELF
V: TRBV18; J: TRBJ2-5; CDR3: ASSPASGQETQY
V: TRBV6-5; J: TRBJ2-7; CDR3: ASSYGGNQY
V: TRBV11-2; J: TRBJ2-2; CDR3: ASSLNGPGELF
V: TRBV6-1; J: TRBJ2-7; CDR3: ASSAGTATLTYEQY
V: TRBV7-2; J: TRBJ2-1; CDR3: ASSLSGSSYNEQF
V: TRBV10-3; J: TRBJ1-1; CDR3: AISESKYHRGRRNTEAF
V: TRBV11-3; J: TRBJ2-1; CDR3: ASSLEGLAGGEQF
V: TRBV19; J: TRBJ2-1; CDR3: ASSALLAGSYNEQF
V: TRBV23-1; J: TRBJ2-7; CDR3: ASSTNPKPYEQY
V: TRBV11-2; J: TRBJ2-7; CDR3: ASRGSWVWGDEQY
V: TRBV7-9; J: TRBJ2-1; CDR3: ASTSVGGQGYNEQF
V: TRBV5-5; J: TRBJ1-5; CDR3: ASSLEGAGQPQH
V: TRBV10-3; J: TRBJ2-5; CDR3: AISPGGETQY
V: TRBV18; J: TRBJ1-3; CDR3: ASSIQGPPGNTIY
V: TRBV5-1; J: TRBJ2-7; CDR3: ASSHEGQGSSYEQY
V: TRBV21-1; J: TRBJ2-7; CDR3: ASSKARAGECSYEQY
V: TRBV5-1; J: TRBJ1-5; CDR3: ASTADLGQPQH
V: TRBV11-3; J: TRBJ2-1; CDR3: ASSLDGLARNEQF
V: TRBV2; J: TRBJ2-7; CDR3: ATRQGLLYEQY
V: TRBV18; J: TRBJ1-1; CDR3: ASSPPRGLNTEAF
V: TRBV10-2; J: TRBJ2-7; CDR3: ASSEQVTEQY
V: TRBV29-1; J: TRBJ2-3; CDR3: SASGGEVADTQY
V: TRBV7-9; J: TRBJ1-2; CDR3: ASSLQTDYGYT
V: TRBV30; J: TRBJ1-5; CDR3: AWDRGNQPQH
V: TRBV11-2; J: TRBJ1-2; CDR3: ASSVIRTSRKTYG
V: TRBV19; J: TRBJ2-4; CDR3: ASSLVRAPSGLWVAKNIQY
V: TRBV2; J: TRBJ2-1; CDR3: ASRLRGGTSGEQF
V: TRBV6-1; J: TRBJ1-1; CDR3: ASSEAAAGRTEAF
V: TRBV7-8; J: TRBJ2-2; CDR3: ASSTASGLIGQGTGELF
V: TRBV30; J: TRBJ1-1; CDR3: ASGERHTEAF
V: TRBV19; J: TRBJ2-2; CDR3: ASTPRGARSFTGELF